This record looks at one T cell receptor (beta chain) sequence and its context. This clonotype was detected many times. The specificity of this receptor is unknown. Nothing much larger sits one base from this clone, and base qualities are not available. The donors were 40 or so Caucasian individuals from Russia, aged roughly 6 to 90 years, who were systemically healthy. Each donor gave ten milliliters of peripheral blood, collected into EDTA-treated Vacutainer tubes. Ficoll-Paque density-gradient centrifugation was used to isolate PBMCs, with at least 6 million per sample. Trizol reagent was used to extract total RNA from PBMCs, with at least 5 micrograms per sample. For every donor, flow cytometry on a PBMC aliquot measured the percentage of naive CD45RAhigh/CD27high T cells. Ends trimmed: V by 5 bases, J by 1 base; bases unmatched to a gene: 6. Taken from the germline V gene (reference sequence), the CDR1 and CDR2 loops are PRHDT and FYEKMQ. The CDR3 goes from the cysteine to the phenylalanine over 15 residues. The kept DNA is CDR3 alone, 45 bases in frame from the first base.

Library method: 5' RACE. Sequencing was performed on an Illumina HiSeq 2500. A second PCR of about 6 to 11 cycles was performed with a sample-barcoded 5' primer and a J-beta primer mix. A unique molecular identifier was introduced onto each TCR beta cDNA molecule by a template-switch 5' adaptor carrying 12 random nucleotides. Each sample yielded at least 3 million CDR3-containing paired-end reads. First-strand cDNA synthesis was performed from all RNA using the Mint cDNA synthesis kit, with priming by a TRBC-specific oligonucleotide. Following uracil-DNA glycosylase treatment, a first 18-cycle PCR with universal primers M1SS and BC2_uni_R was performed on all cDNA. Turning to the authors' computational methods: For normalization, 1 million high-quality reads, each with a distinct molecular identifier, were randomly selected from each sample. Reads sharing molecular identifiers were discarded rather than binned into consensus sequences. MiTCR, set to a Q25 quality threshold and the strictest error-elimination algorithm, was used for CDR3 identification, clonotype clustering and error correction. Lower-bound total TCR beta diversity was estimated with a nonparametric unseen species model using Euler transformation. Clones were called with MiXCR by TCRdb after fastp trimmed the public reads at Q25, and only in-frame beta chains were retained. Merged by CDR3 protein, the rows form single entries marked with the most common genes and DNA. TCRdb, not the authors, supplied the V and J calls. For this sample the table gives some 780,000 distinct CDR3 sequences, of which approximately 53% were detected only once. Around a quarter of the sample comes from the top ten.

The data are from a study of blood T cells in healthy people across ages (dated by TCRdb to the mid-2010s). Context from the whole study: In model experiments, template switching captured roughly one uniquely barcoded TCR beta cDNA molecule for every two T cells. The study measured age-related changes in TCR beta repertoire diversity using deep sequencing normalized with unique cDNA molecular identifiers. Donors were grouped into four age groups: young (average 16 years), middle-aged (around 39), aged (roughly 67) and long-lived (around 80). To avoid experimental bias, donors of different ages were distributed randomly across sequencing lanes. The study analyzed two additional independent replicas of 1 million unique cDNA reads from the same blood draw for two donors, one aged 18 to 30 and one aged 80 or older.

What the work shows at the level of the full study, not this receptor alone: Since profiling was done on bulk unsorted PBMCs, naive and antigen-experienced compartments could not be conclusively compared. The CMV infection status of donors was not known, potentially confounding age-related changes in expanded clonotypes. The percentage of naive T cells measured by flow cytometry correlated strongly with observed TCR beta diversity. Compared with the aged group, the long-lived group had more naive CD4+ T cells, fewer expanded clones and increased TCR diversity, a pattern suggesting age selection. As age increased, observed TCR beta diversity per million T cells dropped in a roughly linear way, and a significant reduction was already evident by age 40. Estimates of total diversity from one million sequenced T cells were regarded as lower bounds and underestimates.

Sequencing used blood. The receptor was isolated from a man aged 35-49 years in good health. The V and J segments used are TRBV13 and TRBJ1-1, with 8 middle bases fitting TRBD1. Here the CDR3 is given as CASSTPGTGNTEAFF. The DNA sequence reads TGTGCCAGCAGCACCCCCGGGACAGGGAACACTGAAGCTTTCTTT.